This TCR beta chain was recovered during a study of cytomegalovirus exposure and HLA in healthy donors. General study points: A highly shared variant cluster was judged a likely technical artifact.

This cohort consisted of healthy bone marrow donors. PCR employed 60 Vbeta and 13 Jbeta primers. Repertoires were generated with immunoSEQ multiplex PCR, while TCRdb's copy carries only in-frame clones and drops some. The sample includes about 140,000 clones, roughly four fifths of them seen just once. There are 14 residues in the CDR3. Per germline, CDR1 MGHRA and CDR2 YSYEKL. V lost 1 base and J 4 bases, leaving 8 bases between the germline ends. Points on this clone: Its antigen is currently unknown.

The clonotype was recovered from a woman aged 55-69 years in good health and CMV-seropositive. The chain has TRBV4-1 and TRBJ1-5; no clear D. Sequenced: PBMCs. The CDR3 coding sequence is TGCGCCAGCAGCCAAGTAGCGGTGAATCAGCCCCAGCATTTT. It codes for CASSQVAVNQPQHF.